Listed here are 11 T cell receptor beta chains from one sample, sequenced in a study of T cell responses to AZD1222 COVID-19 vaccine. TCRdb's copy holds only in-frame clones and misses some; the assay was immunoSEQ multiplex PCR. The profile shows 150,000 or so clones, approximately 89% of them singletons. The sample consisted of peripheral blood, taken on day 0 of AZD1222 vaccination. These receptors were collected from an adult in good health.

The J gene is TRBJ1-2, the V gene TRBV7-9; TRBD1 might be the D (6 bases). Trimming took off 3 bases at V and 1 base at J, with 9 bases between the two ends. Germline values: CDR1 SEHNR, CDR2 FQNEAQ (reference sequence). The CDR3 consists of 14 residues. CDR3 bases: TGTGCCAGCAGCTTCGGACAGAGTAACTATGGCTACACCTTC. This gives the protein CASSFGQSNYGYTF.

The gene calls are TRBV19 and TRBJ1-3; TRBD1 matches 7 bases. CDR1 is LNHDA, CDR2 SQIVND, per germline (reference sequence). The CDR3 totals 12 residues. With 9 bases clipped from V and 2 bases from J, the junction kept 1 base outside the gene matches. CDR3 sequence: CASGTAGNTIYF. In DNA, the CDR3 is TGTGCCAGCGGGACAGCTGGAAACACCATATATTTT.

This clone appeared a few times. This chain joins TRBV27 and TRBJ1-1; D is undetermined. Trimming removed 6 bases at V and 6 bases at J, with 14 bases between. In germline, CDR1 is MNHEY, CDR2 SMNVEV (reference sequence). This CDR3 is built from 13 residues. CDR3 residues: CASRIWTEPEAFF. The CDR3, as DNA: TGTGCCAGCAGGATTTGGACGGAGCCTGAAGCTTTCTTT.

This chain joins TRBV6-4 and TRBJ2-1; 7 bases are shared with TRBD1. Germline V gene data show CDR1 as MRHNA and CDR2 as SNTAGT. The CDR3 covers 13 residues. J lost 5 bases, V lost 4 bases, and 2 bases had no gene match. The DNA of the CDR3 is TGTGCCAGCAGTGCAGGGGGACACAATGAGCAGTTCTTC. This translates into CASSAGGHNEQFF.

In this sample, this clone turned up once. J is TRBJ2-7 and V is TRBV27, with 7 positions matching TRBD2. J was trimmed by 1 base and V by 5 bases; bases with no gene match: 2. The germline gives CDR1 MNHEY, CDR2 SMNVEV (reference sequence). CDR3 size: 13 residues. The CDR3 nucleotides are TGTGCCAGCAGTGGGGGGGAGTCCTACGAGCAGTACTTC. Protein product: CASSGGESYEQYF.

This chain joins TRBV2 and TRBJ1-5; 11 positions agree with TRBD1. Trimming at V came to 6 bases and at J to 5 bases, leaving 3 bases not matched to a gene. The germline gives CDR1 SNHLY, CDR2 FYNNEI. The CDR3 consists of 14 residues. CDR3 DNA: TGTGCCAGCAGGGAGGGACAGGGGGATCAGCCCCAGCATTTT. This translates into CASREGQGDQPQHF. Full variable domain (missing parts from reference TRBV2 and TRBJ1-5): EPEVTQTPSHQVTQMGQEVILRCVPISNHLYFYWYRQILGQKVEFLVSFYNNEISEKSEIFDDQFSVERPDGSNFTLKIRSTKLEDSAMYFCASREGQGDQPQHFGDGTRLSIL.

This chain uses TRBV7-8 with TRBJ1-3, with D perhaps matching TRBD1 (5 bases). This CDR3 comprises 15 residues. V was pared by 5 bases and J by 2 bases, with 13 bases between. The germline V gene has CDR1 SGHVS and CDR2 FQNEAQ. DNA for the CDR3: TGTGCCAGCAGCCTAGGATGGGGGGCTGGAAACACCATATATTTT. Amino acid sequence: CASSLGWGAGNTIYF.

This chain links TRBV10-2 with TRBJ2-1; no clear D gene. CDR3 length: 13 residues. Germline CDR1 WSHSY, CDR2 SAAADI. With 3 bases removed from V and 10 bases from J, the gap between germline ends came to 13 bases. CDR3 sequence (DNA): TGCGCCAGCAGTGACAGTTGGCGGCGGGAGCAGTTCTTC. This encodes CASSDSWRREQFF.

This chain joins TRBV24-1 and TRBJ1-2, with TRBD1 identical over 8 bases. Germline CDR1 reads KGHDR; CDR2 reads SFDVKD. V lost 4 bases to trimming and J lost 7 bases; unmatched junction nucleotides: 7. This CDR3 spans 14 amino acids. The chain's CDR3 is CATSEEDRVSGYTF. CDR3 in DNA: TGTGCCACCAGTGAAGAGGACAGGGTGAGTGGCTACACCTTC.

The chain couples TRBV10-1 to TRBJ2-2; D call uncertain. Between the trimmed V and J ends, which lost 0 bases and 6 bases, there was a span of 5 bases. The CDR3 consists of 13 residues. Germline V gene lookup returns CDR1 WNHNN and CDR2 SYGVQD (reference sequence). The CDR3 sequence: CASSESPSGELFF. CDR3 DNA sequence: TGCGCCAGCAGTGAGTCTCCCTCCGGGGAGCTGTTTTTT.

V is TRBV4-1 and J is TRBJ1-2; D might be TRBD1 (6 bases). The CDR3 covers 16 residues. Germline V gene lookup returns CDR1 MGHRA and CDR2 YSYEKL. V gave up 1 base and J gave up 2 bases, with 14 bases separating them. The CDR3 protein is CASSQGPMGGNYGYTF. In DNA, the CDR3 is TGCGCCAGCAGCCAAGGCCCCATGGGGGGCAACTATGGCTACACCTTC.